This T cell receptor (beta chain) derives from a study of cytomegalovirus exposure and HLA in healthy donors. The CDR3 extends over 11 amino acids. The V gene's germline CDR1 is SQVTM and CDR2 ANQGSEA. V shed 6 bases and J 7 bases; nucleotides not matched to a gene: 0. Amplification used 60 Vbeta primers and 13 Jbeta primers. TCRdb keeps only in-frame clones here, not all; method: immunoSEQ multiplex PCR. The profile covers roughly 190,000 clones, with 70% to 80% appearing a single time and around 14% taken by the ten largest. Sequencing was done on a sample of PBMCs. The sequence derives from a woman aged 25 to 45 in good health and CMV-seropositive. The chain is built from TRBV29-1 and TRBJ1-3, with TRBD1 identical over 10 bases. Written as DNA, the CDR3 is TGCAGCGTGGACAGGGGGAACACCATATATTTT. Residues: CSVDRGNTIYF.